One and the same sample provided the 9 T cell receptor beta chains below, sequenced in a study of cytomegalovirus exposure and HLA in healthy donors. Measured with immunoSEQ multiplex PCR; TCRdb has only the in-frame clones, and not every one. The repertoire holds approximately 160,000 clones, with around 82% as singletons. Sequenced: PBMCs. These receptors were collected from a man aged 25-45 years in good health and CMV-seropositive.

V usage is TRBV13 and J usage is TRBJ1-4, with D unresolved. The CDR3 is 14 amino acids. Per the germline V gene, CDR1 is PRHDT and CDR2 is FYEKMQ (reference sequence). V was trimmed by 3 bases and J by 5 bases, leaving 10 bases between them. CDR3 in amino acids: CASSLRQKNEKLFF. CDR3 nucleotide sequence: TGTGCCAGCAGCTTGAGGCAGAAAAATGAAAAACTGTTTTTT.

The chain joins TRBV28 to TRBJ1-5; D perhaps matches TRBD1 (6 bases). The CDR3 runs 16 residues. Germline V lookup: CDR1 MDHEN, CDR2 SYDVKM. V was pared by 2 bases and J by 2 bases, with 13 bases between. Here the CDR3 reads CASSLLQGSRNQPQHF. The CDR3 nucleotides read TGTGCCAGCAGTTTACTACAGGGCTCGCGCAATCAGCCCCAGCATTTT.

The genes are TRBV30 and TRBJ2-7; 8 bases line up with TRBD2. From germline, CDR1 is GTSNPN and CDR2 SVGIG (reference sequence). The CDR3 extends over 14 amino acids. With 6 bases clipped from V and 3 bases from J, the junction kept 10 bases outside the gene matches. The CDR3 DNA reads TGTGCCTGCGGGGAACAAGCGGGAGTCTACGAGCAGTACTTC. Protein: CACGEQAGVYEQYF.

This clone has just one count. The chain recombines TRBV6-5 with TRBJ1-4; D is uncertain. Trimming took 1 base from V and 5 from J, leaving 5 bases between them. The CDR3 is 13 residues long. In germline, CDR1 is MNHEY, CDR2 SVGAGI. CDR3 nucleotides: TGTGCCAGCAGTTACTGGGAGAATGAAAAACTGTTTTTT. Encoded protein: CASSYWENEKLFF.

This clone has just a few counts. V and J are TRBV4-3 and TRBJ1-2, with D possibly being TRBD1 (5 bases). Trimming took off 0 bases at V and 4 bases at J, with 9 bases between the two ends. Germline V gene lookup returns CDR1 LGHNA and CDR2 YSLEER. The CDR3 is 14 residues long. Here the CDR3 reads CASSQDMQGYGYTF. The DNA for the CDR3 is TGCGCCAGCAGCCAAGATATGCAGGGCTATGGCTACACCTTC.

This rearrangement joins TRBV9 to TRBJ2-5, with 11 nucleotides matching TRBD2. Per the germline V gene, CDR1 is SGDLS and CDR2 is YYNGEE. The CDR3 covers 15 residues. V was clipped by 0 bases and J by 8 bases; unmatched bases: 6. The CDR3 nucleotides read TGTGCCAGCAGCGTAGCTGCTAGCGGGGGGACTACCCAGTACTTC. It specifies CASSVAASGGTTQYF. Combining the CDR3 with reference TRBV9 and TRBJ2-5 gives the whole variable domain DSGVTQTPKHLITATGQRVTLRCSPRSGDLSVYWYQQSLDQGLQFLIQYYNGEERAKGNILERFSAQQFPDLHSELNLSSLELGDSALYFCASSVAASGGTTQYFGPGTRLLVL.

The chain couples TRBV30 to TRBJ1-2; 10 bases line up with TRBD1. The CDR3 length is 14 residues. The germline V gene encodes CDR1 GTSNPN and CDR2 SVGIG (reference sequence). The V segment lost 4 bases and the J segment 4 bases; nucleotides outside the gene matches: 6. The CDR3 bases are TGTGCCTGGACCCGACAGGGGGCTGGCTATGGCTACACCTTC. Amino acids: CAWTRQGAGYGYTF. The variable domain in full, with the rest retrieved from reference TRBV30 and TRBJ1-2, is SQTIHQWPATLVQPVGSPLSLECTVEGTSNPNLYWYRQAAGRGLQLLFYSVGIGQISSEVPQNLSASRPQDRQFILSSKKLLLSDSGFYLCAWTRQGAGYGYTFGSGTRLTVV.

The CDR3 sequence is CASSHGQGGQPQHF. CDR3 coding DNA: TGCGCCAGCAGCCACGGACAGGGTGGTCAGCCCCAGCATTTT. The chain joins TRBV4-1 to TRBJ1-5, with 8 bases aligning to TRBD1. This CDR3 contains 14 residues. V lost 3 bases, J lost 6 bases, and 4 bases stayed unmatched. The germline gives CDR1 MGHRA, CDR2 YSYEKL.

The CDR3 DNA sequence: TGTGCCAGCAGATTGGCCTTCTTGGTGGATGAAAAACTGTTTTTT. The encoded protein is CASRLAFLVDEKLFF. V gene TRBV28 combines with J gene TRBJ1-4; no clear D gene. Germline-derived CDR1 and CDR2 are MDHEN and SYDVKM. The CDR3 contains 15 residues. V shed 6 bases and J shed 6 bases, with 17 bases lying between them.